The following is a T cell receptor (beta chain) sequence with its context. Its specificity is not known. The data were taken from a study of T cell responses to AZD1222 COVID-19 vaccine. The germline CDR1 and CDR2 sequences are LNHDA and SQIVND (reference sequence). This CDR3 is built from 15 residues. The J segment lost 4 bases and the V segment lost 5 bases, leaving 8 bases of the junction unmatched. Profiled with immunoSEQ multiplex PCR; TCRdb holds only in-frame clones, not every one. The table lists approximately 180,000 clones, around 93% of them singletons. General observations from the study: Possibly, clonal diversity was underestimated; donors were largely white British and included more females.

The clonotype comes from an adult who received the MenACWY meningococcal vaccine as a control. Sequencing was performed on peripheral blood, taken 28 days after the second dose of the MenACWY control vaccine. The J gene is TRBJ1-5, the V gene TRBV19; 7 bases agree with TRBD1. This chain's CDR3 is CASSYGRGVNQPQHF. The DNA for the CDR3 is TGTGCCAGTAGTTACGGCAGGGGGGTAAATCAGCCCCAGCATTTT.